Presented here are 12 T cell receptor beta chains from one specimen sequenced in a study of human T cells and chemical hapten exposure. In TCRdb, the RACE reads were re-called with MiXCR into one record per CDR3 protein. The repertoire holds 85,000 to 100,000 distinct CDR3 sequences, with about 11% as singletons. Time point given: patch test 2, 6 weeks after DPC sensitization. Treatment here: therapeutic diphenylcyclopropenone sensitization with weekly scalp DPC. The source was whole blood, collected in connection with sensitization to the hapten diphenylcyclopropenone (DPC). The receptors shown here come from a man aged 35 to 55 with alopecia areata. Some clones in this sample may be carry-over from other donors' samples.

This sequence joins TRBV5-6 and TRBJ2-7; TRBD1 matches at 7 bases. The V and J ends lost 4 bases and 2 bases, in that order; junction bases with no gene match: 9. CDR1 is SGHDT, CDR2 YYEEEE, per germline. CDR3 length: 15 residues. CDR3 sequence: CASSRRGGKAYEQYV. The CDR3 DNA is TGTGCCAGCAGCCGAAGAGGGGGCAAAGCCTACGAGCAGTACGTC.

This clonotype has more than one count but fewer than ten. The chain combines TRBV18 with TRBJ2-6; perhaps TRBD2 as D (5 bases). Per germline, CDR1 KGHSH and CDR2 LQKENI. Trimming took 3 bases from V and 0 from J, leaving 6 bases between them. The CDR3 is 15 amino acids. The CDR3 DNA reads TGTGCCAGCTCACCGGGGAGCTCTGGGGCCAACGTCCTGACTTTC. Amino acid sequence: CASSPGSSGANVLTF. The full variable domain, rest sourced from reference TRBV18 and TRBJ2-6, is NAGVMQNPRHLVRRRGQEARLRCSPMKGHSHVYWYRQLPEEGLKFMVYLQKENIIDESGMPKERFSAEFPKEGPSILRIQQVVRGDSAAYFCASSPGSSGANVLTFGAGSRLTVL.

The sample holds a few counts of this clonotype. The rearrangement joins TRBV20-1 to TRBJ1-5; D is possibly TRBD1 (6 bases). Deletions cut 5 bases from V and 0 bases from J, with 11 bases between. The CDR3 is made up of 14 amino acids. Germline loops: CDR1 DFQATT, CDR2 SNEGSKA (reference sequence). This CDR3 is CSAARGNSNQPQHF. The CDR3 DNA reads as TGCAGTGCTGCAAGGGGGAATAGCAATCAGCCCCAGCATTTT.

This clonotype was detected only a few times. The V gene is TRBV6-1, the J gene TRBJ2-3, with unresolved D. The germline CDR1 and CDR2 sequences are MNHNS and SASEGT. V lost 9 bases to trimming and J lost 10 bases, with 20 bases between them. The CDR3 sequence is 13 residues long. CDR3 sequence: CASRSGFRDPQYF. The CDR3 DNA sequence: TGTGCCAGTCGAAGTGGTTTTAGAGACCCGCAGTATTTT.

The rearrangement links TRBV7-6 to TRBJ2-2; 10 bases align to TRBD1. Per the germline V gene, CDR1 is SGHVS and CDR2 is FNYEAQ. The CDR3 totals 15 residues. With V trimmed by 5 bases and J by 6 bases, 6 bases remained unmatched. Here the CDR3 DNA reads TGTGCCAGCAGCATTCGACAGGGGGCTGCCGGGGAGCTGTTTTTT. Its translation: CASSIRQGAAGELFF.

This clonotype was observed a few times. J is TRBJ1-2 and V is TRBV27; 8 nucleotides align to TRBD1. The germline gives CDR1 MNHEY, CDR2 SMNVEV (reference sequence). V was pared by 4 bases and J by 4 bases, with 11 bases of the junction left unmatched. The CDR3 has 16 residues. CDR3 in DNA: TGTGCCAGCAGTTCGAGGACAGGGCCCACTACCTATGGCTACACCTTC. Translation gives CASSSRTGPTTYGYTF.

V gene TRBV7-2 combines with J gene TRBJ2-3, with unresolved D. The CDR3 has 13 residues. V lost 4 bases and J 7 bases, leaving 12 bases between the germline ends. Germline V gene sequence: CDR1 SGHTA, CDR2 FQGNSA. This chain's CDR3 is CASSSNFLNTQYF. The CDR3 DNA is TGTGCCAGCAGCTCCAACTTCTTAAATACGCAGTATTTT.

The chain links TRBV4-2 to TRBJ2-3; 9 bases are a match to TRBD2. This CDR3 region has 17 residues. J was trimmed by 1 base and V by 3 bases; bases with no gene match: 8. The germline V gene has CDR1 LGHNA and CDR2 YNFKEQ. CDR3 amino acids: CASSQRGLAGRTDTQYF. The CDR3 DNA sequence: TGTGCCAGCAGCCAGAGAGGGCTAGCGGGGCGCACAGATACGCAGTATTTT.

The sample holds a few counts of this clonotype. CDR3 residues: CASSLDLGKQYF. The CDR3 coding sequence is TGTGCCAGCAGCCTGGACCTGGGAAAGCAGTACTTC. The chain is built from TRBV28 and TRBJ2-7; D is undetermined. This CDR3 comprises 12 residues. V was shortened by 6 bases and J by 8 bases, with 14 bases between the two germline ends. CDR1 MDHEN and CDR2 SYDVKM come from the germline V gene. The variable domain in full, completed from reference TRBV28 and TRBJ2-7, reads DVKVTQSSRYLVKRTGEKVFLECVQDMDHENMFWYRQDPGLGLRLIYFSYDVKMKEKGDIPEGYSVSREKKERFSLILESASTNQTSMYLCASSLDLGKQYFGPGTRLTVT.

This clonotype has ten or more counts. The chain uses TRBV7-6 and TRBJ2-3; D tentatively reads TRBD1 or TRBD2 (5 bases each). This CDR3 has 15 amino acids. V was cut by 5 bases and J by 0 bases, with 12 bases left in between. Germline V gene lookup returns CDR1 SGHVS and CDR2 FNYEAQ. CDR3 sequence: CASSEAGASTDTQYF. The CDR3 bases are TGTGCCAGCAGCGAAGCCGGGGCCAGCACAGATACGCAGTATTTT.

The chain employs TRBV6-5 and TRBJ1-4; D is undetermined. The germline CDR1 and CDR2 sequences are MNHEY and SVGAGI. The V end was cut by 2 bases, the J end by 0 bases, with 10 bases between. The CDR3 has 16 residues. Here the CDR3 reads CASSYAPSATNEKLFF. In DNA, the CDR3 is TGTGCCAGCAGTTACGCCCCCAGTGCAACTAATGAAAAACTGTTTTTT.

This clonotype has ten or more counts. The rearrangement joins TRBV11-1 to TRBJ2-5; 11 bases line up with TRBD2. This CDR3 spans 18 amino acids. J was trimmed by 2 bases and V by 5 bases; bases with no gene match: 13. The V gene's germline CDR1 is SGHAT and CDR2 FQDESV (reference sequence). The CDR3 here is CASSHGTSGVSLQETQYF. CDR3 nucleotide sequence: TGTGCCAGCAGCCACGGGACTAGCGGAGTTTCGCTACAAGAGACCCAGTACTTC. The whole variable domain, filled in from reference TRBV11-1 and TRBJ2-5, reads EAEVAQSPRYKITEKSQAVAFWCDPISGHATLYWYRQILGQGPELLVQFQDESVVDDSQLPKDRFSAERLKGVDSTLKIQPAELGDSAMYLCASSHGTSGVSLQETQYFGPGTRLLVL.